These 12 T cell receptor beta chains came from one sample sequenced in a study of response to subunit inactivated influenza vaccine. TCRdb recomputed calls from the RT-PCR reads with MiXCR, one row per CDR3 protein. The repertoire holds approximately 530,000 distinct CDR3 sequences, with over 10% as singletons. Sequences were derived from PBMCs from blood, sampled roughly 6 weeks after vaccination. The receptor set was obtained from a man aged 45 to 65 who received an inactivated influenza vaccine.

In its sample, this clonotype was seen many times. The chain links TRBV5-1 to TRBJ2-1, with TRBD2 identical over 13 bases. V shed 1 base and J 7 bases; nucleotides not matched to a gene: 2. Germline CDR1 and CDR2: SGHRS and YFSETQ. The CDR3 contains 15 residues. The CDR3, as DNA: TGCGCCAGCAGCTTGAGGACTAGCGGGAGTAATGAGCAGTTCTTC. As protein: CASSLRTSGSNEQFF.

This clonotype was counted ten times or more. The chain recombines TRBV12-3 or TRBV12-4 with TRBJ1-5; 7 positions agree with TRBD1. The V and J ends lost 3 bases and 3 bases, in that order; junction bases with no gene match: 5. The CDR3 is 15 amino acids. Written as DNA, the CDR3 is TGTGCCAGCAGTTTTAGGGACAGCCTCAATCAGCCCCAGCATTTT. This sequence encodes CASSFRDSLNQPQHF.

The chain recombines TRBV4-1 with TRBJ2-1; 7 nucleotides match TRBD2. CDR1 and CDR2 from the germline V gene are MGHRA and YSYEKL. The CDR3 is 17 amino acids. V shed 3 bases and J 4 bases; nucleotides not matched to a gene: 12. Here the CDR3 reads CASSQGGNRLAYNEQFF. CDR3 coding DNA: TGCGCCAGCAGCCAGGGAGGAAACCGACTAGCATACAATGAGCAGTTCTTC.

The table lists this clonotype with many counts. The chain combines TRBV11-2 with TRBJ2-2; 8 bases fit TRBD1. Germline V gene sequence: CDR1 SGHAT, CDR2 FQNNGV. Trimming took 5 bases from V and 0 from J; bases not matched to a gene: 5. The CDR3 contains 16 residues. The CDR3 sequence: CASSTWTGTNTGELFF. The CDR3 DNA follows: TGTGCCAGCAGCACGTGGACAGGGACGAACACCGGGGAGCTGTTTTTT.

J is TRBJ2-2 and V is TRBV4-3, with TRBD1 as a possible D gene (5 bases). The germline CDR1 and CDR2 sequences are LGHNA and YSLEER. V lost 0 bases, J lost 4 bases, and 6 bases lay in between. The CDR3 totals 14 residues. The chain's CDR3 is CASSQEGVTGELFF. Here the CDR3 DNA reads TGCGCCAGCAGCCAAGAAGGGGTCACCGGGGAGCTGTTTTTT.

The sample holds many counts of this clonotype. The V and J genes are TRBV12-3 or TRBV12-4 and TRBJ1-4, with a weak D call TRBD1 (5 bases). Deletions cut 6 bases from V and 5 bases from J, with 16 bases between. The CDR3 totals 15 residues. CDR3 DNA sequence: TGTGCCAGCAGCCGTAGTACAGGAGTCAATGAAAAACTGTTTTTT. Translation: CASSRSTGVNEKLFF.

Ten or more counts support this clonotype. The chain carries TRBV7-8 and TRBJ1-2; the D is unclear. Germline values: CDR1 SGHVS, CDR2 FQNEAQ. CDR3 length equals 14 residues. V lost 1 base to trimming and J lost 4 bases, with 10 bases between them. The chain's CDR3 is CASSLVKGGYGYTF. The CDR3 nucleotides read TGTGCCAGCAGCTTAGTAAAAGGAGGCTATGGCTACACCTTC.

CDR3 nucleotides: TGTGCCAGCAGCGTAGGGCGGGAGGCGTACTACGAGCAGTACTTC. Its protein product is CASSVGREAYYEQYF. V usage is TRBV9 and J usage is TRBJ2-7; 8 bases are a match to TRBD2. Per the germline V gene, CDR1 is SGDLS and CDR2 is YYNGEE. V shed 0 bases and J 3 bases; nucleotides not matched to a gene: 5. The CDR3 sequence is 15 residues long.

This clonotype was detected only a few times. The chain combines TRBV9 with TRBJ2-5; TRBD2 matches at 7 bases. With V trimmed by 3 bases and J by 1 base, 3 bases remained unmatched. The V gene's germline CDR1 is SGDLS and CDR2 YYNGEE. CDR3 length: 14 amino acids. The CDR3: CASSAWGGQETQYF. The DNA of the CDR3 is TGTGCCAGCAGCGCCTGGGGGGGCCAAGAGACCCAGTACTTC.

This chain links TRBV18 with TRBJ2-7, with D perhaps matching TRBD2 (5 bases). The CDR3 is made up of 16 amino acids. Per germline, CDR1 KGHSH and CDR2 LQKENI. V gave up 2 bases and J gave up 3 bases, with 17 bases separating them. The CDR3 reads CASSPLEDVTLYEQYF. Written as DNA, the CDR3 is TGTGCCAGCTCACCATTGGAGGACGTGACACTCTACGAGCAGTACTTC.

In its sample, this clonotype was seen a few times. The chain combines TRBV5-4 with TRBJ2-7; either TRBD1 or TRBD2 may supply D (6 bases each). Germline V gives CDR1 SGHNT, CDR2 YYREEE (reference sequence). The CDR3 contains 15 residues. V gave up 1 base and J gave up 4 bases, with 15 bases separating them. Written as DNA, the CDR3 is TGTGCCAGCAGCTTGAACGTCGGGGGCCCGTACGAGCAGTACTTC. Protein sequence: CASSLNVGGPYEQYF.

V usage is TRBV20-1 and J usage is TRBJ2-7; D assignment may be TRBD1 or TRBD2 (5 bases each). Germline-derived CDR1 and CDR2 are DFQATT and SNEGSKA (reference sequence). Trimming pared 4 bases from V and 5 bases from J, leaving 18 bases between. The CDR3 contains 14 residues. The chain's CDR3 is CSATEGKGYHEQYF. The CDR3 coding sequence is TGCAGTGCTACTGAGGGGAAAGGGTATCACGAGCAGTACTTC.